A single sample is the source of the 5 T cell receptor beta chains below, sequenced in a study of blood T cells in healthy people across ages. The use of a sample-barcoded 5' primer and a J-beta primer mix characterized a second PCR of about 6 to 12 cycles. TCRdb called the 5' RACE reads again in MiXCR, with one record for every CDR3 protein. Found here are hundreds of thousands of distinct CDR3 sequences, 56% of them singletons; the top ten hold roughly 24%. Sequenced input: blood. The receptors were sampled from a man aged 35 to 55 in good health.

This clonotype was seen only a few times. The chain joins TRBV10-3 to TRBJ2-5, with D possibly matching TRBD2 (6 bases). Germline V gene lookup returns CDR1 ENHRY and CDR2 SYGVKD. The germline V and J ends were trimmed by 5 bases and 1 base, with 8 bases remaining between them. The CDR3 has 13 residues. Written as DNA, the CDR3 is TGTGCCATCAGTCGGGACTTCCAAGAGACCCAGTACTTC. It specifies CAISRDFQETQYF.

The V call is TRBV2, the J call TRBJ1-1, with TRBD1 as a possible D gene (6 bases). The CDR3 length is 13 residues. Germline CDR1 reads SNHLY; CDR2 reads FYNNEI. Trimming pared 6 bases from V and 1 base from J, leaving 9 bases between. CDR3 bases: TGTGCCAGCAGGCGGGGGCCGAACACTGAAGCTTTCTTT. Translation gives CASRRGPNTEAFF.

The chain couples TRBV20-1 to TRBJ1-2; TRBD1 matches 10 bases. Trimming removed 6 bases from V and 6 bases from J; junction bases left unmatched: 10. The CDR3 covers 14 residues. Germline V gene sequence: CDR1 DFQATT, CDR2 SNEGSKA (reference sequence). CDR3 sequence reads: CSAHPQTGGDGYTF. The CDR3 DNA sequence: TGCAGTGCCCACCCTCAGACAGGGGGCGATGGCTACACCTTC.

This clonotype was seen more than once but under ten times. The rearrangement links TRBV6-6 to TRBJ2-7; a weak D match, TRBD2 (6 bases). This CDR3 is built from 10 residues. In germline, CDR1 is MNHNY, CDR2 SVGAGI (reference sequence). The CDR3 coding sequence is TGTGCAAGCGGGCGAGGGGAGCAGTACTTC. Translating gives CASGRGEQYF.

The chain has TRBV9 and TRBJ2-1; 10 bases line up with TRBD2. V lost 4 bases to trimming and J lost 5 bases; unmatched junction nucleotides: 9. Germline CDR1 and CDR2: SGDLS and YYNGEE. This CDR3 is 16 amino acids long. This chain's CDR3 is CASSRATSGIDNEQFF. The CDR3 DNA sequence: TGTGCCAGCAGCCGAGCTACTAGCGGGATAGACAATGAGCAGTTCTTC. The whole variable domain, remainder taken from reference TRBV9 and TRBJ2-1, is DSGVTQTPKHLITATGQRVTLRCSPRSGDLSVYWYQQSLDQGLQFLIQYYNGEERAKGNILERFSAQQFPDLHSELNLSSLELGDSALYFCASSRATSGIDNEQFFGPGTRLTVL.